The clone carrying this T cell receptor (beta chain) was counted a single time. This CDR3 has 13 residues. The germline V gene has CDR1 MGHDK and CDR2 SYGVNS. Germline trimming cut 6 bases from V and 4 bases from J; bases unmatched to any gene: 3. The data originate from a study of T cell responses to AZD1222 COVID-19 vaccine. The repertoire was sequenced with immunoSEQ multiplex PCR; TCRdb's copy has only in-frame clones and lacks some. The sample yields some 120,000 clones, approximately 93% seen once. The sequence came from an adult in good health. V is TRBV25-1 and J is TRBJ1-5; 7 bases map to TRBD1. The sample was peripheral blood, taken on day 0 of AZD1222 vaccination. The CDR3 loop is CASSLTGNQPQHF. The CDR3 DNA is TGTGCCAGCAGCCTGACAGGGAATCAGCCCCAGCATTTT.